Listed below are T cell receptor beta chains from one sample, sequenced in a study of Ad26.COV2.S vaccination and SARS-CoV-2 variants. The method was immunoSEQ multiplex PCR; TCRdb's version includes in-frame clones alone and lacks a portion of them. The sample lists more than 300,000 clones; roughly 86% were seen once. The sequencing used peripheral blood, collected in a trial of Ad26.COV2.S vaccine versus placebo. These receptors were taken from a person aged 18-60 years who received the Ad26.COV2.S COVID-19 vaccine or a placebo. Each CDR3 is given with its conserved first and last residue.

V gene: TRBV19; J gene: TRBJ2-3; CDR3 protein: CASSFGFTDTQYF
V gene: TRBV7-2; J gene: TRBJ1-5; CDR3 protein: CASSLDNQPQHF
V gene: TRBV4-3; J gene: TRBJ2-7; CDR3 protein: CASSRQTGDEQYF
V gene: TRBV5-4; J gene: TRBJ2-3; CDR3 protein: CASSPALAGGTDTQYF
V gene: TRBV11-2; J gene: TRBJ1-5; CDR3 protein: CASSLDGNQPQHF
V gene: TRBV30; J gene: TRBJ2-5; CDR3 protein: CAWSFTTPRRGKETQYF
V gene: TRBV9; J gene: TRBJ2-1; CDR3 protein: CASSPGTISYNEQFF
V gene: TRBV11-2; J gene: TRBJ2-7; CDR3 protein: CASSRAHSSGYEQYF
V gene: TRBV4-1; J gene: TRBJ2-1; CDR3 protein: CASSQKGASGGYNEQFF
V gene: TRBV9; J gene: TRBJ2-5; CDR3 protein: CASSVASLAEETQYF
V gene: TRBV5-1; J gene: TRBJ1-1; CDR3 protein: CASSLVTVNTEAFF
V gene: TRBV6-5; J gene: TRBJ1-1; CDR3 protein: CASSPTSRRIQAFF
V gene: TRBV19; J gene: TRBJ1-2; CDR3 protein: CASSPTPILDYGYTF
V gene: TRBV5-6; J gene: TRBJ1-2; CDR3 protein: CASSLGDIDGYTF
V gene: TRBV19; J gene: TRBJ2-1; CDR3 protein: CASSIGLLSSYNEQFF
V gene: TRBV4-2; J gene: TRBJ1-2; CDR3 protein: CASSGRSGTATLEGYTF
V gene: TRBV5-5; J gene: TRBJ1-5; CDR3 protein: CASSSAGTGSGQPQHF
V gene: TRBV30; J gene: TRBJ2-5; CDR3 protein: CAWKSQETQYF
V gene: TRBV6-2/TRBV6-3; J gene: TRBJ1-5; CDR3 protein: CASSYGVNQPQHF
V gene: TRBV5-1; J gene: TRBJ2-7; CDR3 protein: CASSLAPTSGGSYEQYF
V gene: TRBV5-4; J gene: TRBJ2-2; CDR3 protein: CASSGGQGGGGELFF
V gene: TRBV18; J gene: TRBJ1-1; CDR3 protein: CASSRQGAENTEAFF
V gene: TRBV9; J gene: TRBJ1-4; CDR3 protein: CASSASTVGEKLFF
V gene: TRBV5-4; J gene: TRBJ2-3; CDR3 protein: CASRRGEFTDTQYF
V gene: TRBV19; J gene: TRBJ1-4; CDR3 protein: CASSITAARDEKLFF
V gene: TRBV9; J gene: TRBJ2-5; CDR3 protein: CASSVGTGTAETQYF
V gene: TRBV6-4; J gene: TRBJ1-2; CDR3 protein: CASRDRGGGYTF
V gene: TRBV7-2; J gene: TRBJ2-3; CDR3 protein: CASSLAWRGAPKGSDTQYF
V gene: TRBV2; J gene: TRBJ2-2; CDR3 protein: CASMSGGRTGELFF
V gene: TRBV11-3; J gene: TRBJ2-4; CDR3 protein: CASSLRAEENIQYF
V gene: TRBV27; J gene: TRBJ2-7; CDR3 protein: CASSFLVGTEVYEQYF
V gene: TRBV7-8; J gene: TRBJ1-1; CDR3 protein: CASSQAKRGTGGTEAFF
V gene: TRBV2; J gene: TRBJ1-5; CDR3 protein: CASRGLVWPQHF
V gene: TRBV5-6; J gene: TRBJ1-1; CDR3 protein: CASSLGRGEAFF
V gene: TRBV14; J gene: TRBJ1-1; CDR3 protein: CASSQNWMNTEAFF
V gene: TRBV7-9; J gene: TRBJ2-2; CDR3 protein: CASSSMGRTGELFF
V gene: TRBV27; J gene: TRBJ1-1; CDR3 protein: CASRPRGRNTEAFF
V gene: TRBV4-3; J gene: TRBJ2-1; CDR3 protein: CASSQDRGDEQFF
V gene: TRBV7-8; J gene: TRBJ1-5; CDR3 protein: CASSSGLSYQPQHF
V gene: TRBV6-1; J gene: TRBJ1-2; CDR3 protein: CASSEAGQYGYTF
V gene: TRBV19; J gene: TRBJ1-2; CDR3 protein: CASSTGLNYGYTF
V gene: TRBV4-3; J gene: TRBJ1-4; CDR3 protein: CASSQAWDRGIRTNEKLFF
V gene: TRBV18; J gene: TRBJ2-2; CDR3 protein: CASSPPGTRGGELFF
V gene: TRBV2; J gene: TRBJ1-1; CDR3 protein: CASSESPKGQKHTEAFF
V gene: TRBV5-4; J gene: TRBJ1-1; CDR3 protein: CASSLAKNRGSTEAFF
V gene: TRBV30; J gene: TRBJ1-6; CDR3 protein: CAWKEGIGNSPLHF
V gene: TRBV11-1; J gene: TRBJ1-2; CDR3 protein: CASSQRGNGYTF
V gene: TRBV6-5; J gene: TRBJ1-5; CDR3 protein: CASSLAEDQPQHF
V gene: TRBV4-2; J gene: TRBJ2-3; CDR3 protein: CASSQETTSGGAGTDTQYF
V gene: TRBV7-9; J gene: TRBJ1-6; CDR3 protein: CASSPSLGVSSPLHF
V gene: TRBV29-1; J gene: TRBJ2-3; CDR3 protein: CSVGGPGSGDSDTQYF
V gene: TRBV14; J gene: TRBJ1-2; CDR3 protein: CASSQVGLGGSGYTF